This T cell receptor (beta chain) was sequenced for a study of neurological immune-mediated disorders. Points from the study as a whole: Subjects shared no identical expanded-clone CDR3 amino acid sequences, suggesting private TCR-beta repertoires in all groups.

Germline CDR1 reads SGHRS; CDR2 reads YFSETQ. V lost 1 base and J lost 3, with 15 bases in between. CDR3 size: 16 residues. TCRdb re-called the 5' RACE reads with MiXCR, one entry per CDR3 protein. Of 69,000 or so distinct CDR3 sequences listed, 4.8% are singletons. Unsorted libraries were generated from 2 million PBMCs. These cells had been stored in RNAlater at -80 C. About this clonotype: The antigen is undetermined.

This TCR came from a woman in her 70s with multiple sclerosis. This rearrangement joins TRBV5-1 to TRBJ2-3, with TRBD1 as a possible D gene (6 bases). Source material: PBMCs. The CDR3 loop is CASSLNWRQGTDTQYF. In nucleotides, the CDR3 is TGCGCCAGCAGCTTGAACTGGCGGCAGGGGACAGATACGCAGTATTTT.